The rows below give T cell receptor beta chains drawn from one sample of a study of T cell responses to AZD1222 COVID-19 vaccine. The table came from immunoSEQ multiplex PCR; TCRdb's copy has only in-frame clones and leaves some out. The table records 95,000 to 100,000 clones, about 86% of them present only once. Sequences were derived from peripheral blood, sampled on day 0 of AZD1222 vaccination. The source is an adult in good health. The CDR3 runs from the conserved cysteine through the conserved F or W. The D gene is left open where the match is weak. Some rows mark clone size as missing; the rest say once, few, many or name a class of expanded clone.

V	J	size	D	DNA	CDR3
TRBV29-1	TRBJ1-2	once	NA	TGCAGCGTTGCCCACCTCTCCTATGGCTACACCTTC	CSVAHLSYGYTF
TRBV6-2/TRBV6-3	TRBJ2-3	NA	TRBD2	TGTGCCAGCAGTTACTTAGCGGGAACCACAGATACGCAGTATTTT	CASSYLAGTTDTQYF
TRBV6-5	TRBJ1-1	NA	NA	TGTGCCAGCCTCAGGGGAGGCACTGAAGCTTTCTTT	CASLRGGTEAFF
TRBV27	TRBJ1-1	NA	NA	TGTGCCAGCAGCCTTAGGTCAGGACTCAAGAACACTGAAGCTTTCTTT	CASSLRSGLKNTEAFF
TRBV6-6	TRBJ1-1	NA	NA	TGTGCCAGCAGTTACTCACAGGGAAGGAACACTGAAGCTTTCTTT	CASSYSQGRNTEAFF
TRBV29-1	TRBJ1-2	few	TRBD1	TGCAGCGTTGAATTGGGACAGAGGTTGGGCCAGGATGGCTACACCTTC	CSVELGQRLGQDGYTF
TRBV19	TRBJ1-2	once	NA	TGTGCCAGTAGTACCCAGGCAGGTAGCTATGGCTACACCTTC	CASSTQAGSYGYTF
TRBV10-3	TRBJ1-2	NA	NA	TGTGCCACACCGTCAAAAGAGGACAATCGGACTAACTATGGCTACACCTTC	CATPSKEDNRTNYGYTF
TRBV10-3	TRBJ1-3	NA	NA	TGTGCCATCAGTGGGGGCCTTGACCCTGGAAACACCATATATTTT	CAISGGLDPGNTIYF
TRBV4-3	TRBJ2-7	NA	TRBD2	TGCGCCAGCAGCCTCCTAAGGAGGACCTCCGGGACTAGGATAGGCGAGCAGTACTTC	CASSLLRRTSGTRIGEQYF
TRBV5-1	TRBJ2-5	NA	NA	TGCGCCAGCAGCTCTACAGGGTTCCAAGAGACCCAGTACTTC	CASSSTGFQETQYF
TRBV5-3	TRBJ2-1	NA	NA	TGTGCCAGAAGCCCAATTCGGGTGATGTGTGAGCAGTTCTTC	CARSPIRVMCEQFF
TRBV2	TRBJ1-2	NA	NA	TGTGCCAGCAGTGGGTTGGATGGCTACACCTTC	CASSGLDGYTF
TRBV29-1	TRBJ1-2	NA	NA	TGCAGCGTTGAGCAAAGCCTTTGGGGCTACACCTTC	CSVEQSLWGYTF
TRBV6-2/TRBV6-3	TRBJ2-3	NA	NA	TGTGCCAGCAGTTACCCGGGGGTTGGGAGCACAGATACGCAGTATTTT	CASSYPGVGSTDTQYF
TRBV3-1/TRBV3-2	TRBJ2-4	NA	NA	TGTGCCAGCAGTGGCGGAGGAGTCGAGGCCAAAAACATTCAGTACTTC	CASSGGGVEAKNIQYF
TRBV19	TRBJ2-3	NA	TRBD2	TGTGCCAGTAGTACCCCTGGACTAGCGGGAGTCGAAGATACGCAGTATTTT	CASSTPGLAGVEDTQYF
TRBV6-5	TRBJ2-7	NA	TRBD2	TGTGCCAGCAGCCCCCCACTAGCGGGAGTCTACGAGCAGTACTTC	CASSPPLAGVYEQYF
TRBV5-8	TRBJ1-1	NA	TRBD1	TGTGCCAGCAGGGAAGGACAGGTCACCGAGACTGAAGCTTTCTTT	CASREGQVTETEAFF
TRBV21-1	TRBJ2-1	few	NA	TGTGCCAGCAGCAAAGCCCTAAGTAATGAGCAGTTCTTC	CASSKALSNEQFF